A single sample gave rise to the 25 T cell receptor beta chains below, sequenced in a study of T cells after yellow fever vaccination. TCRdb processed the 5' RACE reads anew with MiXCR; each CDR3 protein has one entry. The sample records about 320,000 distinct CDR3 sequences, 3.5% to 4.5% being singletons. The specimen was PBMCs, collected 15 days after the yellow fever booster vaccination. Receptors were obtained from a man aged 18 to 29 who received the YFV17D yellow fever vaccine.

The CDR3 DNA follows: TGTGCCAGCAGTTTTGACGGGGTAAATGGCTACACCTTC. Translated, it gives CASSFDGVNGYTF. The rearrangement joins TRBV12-3 or TRBV12-4 to TRBJ1-2; D remains ambiguous. The CDR3 loop spans 13 amino acids. V was clipped by 3 bases and J by 6 bases, with 11 bases between them.

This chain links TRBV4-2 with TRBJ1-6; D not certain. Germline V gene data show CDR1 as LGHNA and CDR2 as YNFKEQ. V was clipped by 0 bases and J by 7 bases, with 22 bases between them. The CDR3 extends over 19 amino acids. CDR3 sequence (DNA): TGTGCCAGCAGCCAAGATCTTTCGTCAGGCTGGAAGGGCAATTCACCCCTCCACTTT. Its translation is CASSQDLSSGWKGNSPLHF.

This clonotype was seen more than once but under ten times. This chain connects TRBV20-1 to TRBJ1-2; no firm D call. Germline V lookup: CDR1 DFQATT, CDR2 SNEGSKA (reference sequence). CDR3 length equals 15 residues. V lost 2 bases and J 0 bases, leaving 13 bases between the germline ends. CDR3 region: CSARTTYGANYGYTF. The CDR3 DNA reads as TGCAGTGCTAGAACCACGTACGGAGCTAACTATGGCTACACCTTC.

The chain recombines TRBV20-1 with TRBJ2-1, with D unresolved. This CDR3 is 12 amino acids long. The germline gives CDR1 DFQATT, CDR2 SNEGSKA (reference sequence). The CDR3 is CRAPGGNNEQFF. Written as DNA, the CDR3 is TGCAGGGCCCCCGGCGGTAACAATGAGCAGTTCTTC.

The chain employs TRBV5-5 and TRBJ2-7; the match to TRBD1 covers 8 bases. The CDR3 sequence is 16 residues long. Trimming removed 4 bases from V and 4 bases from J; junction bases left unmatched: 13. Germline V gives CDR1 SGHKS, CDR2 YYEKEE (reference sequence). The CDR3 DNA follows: TGTGCCAGCAGCCCTTTACCTGGACAGGGTAGTTACGAGCAGTACTTC. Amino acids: CASSPLPGQGSYEQYF.

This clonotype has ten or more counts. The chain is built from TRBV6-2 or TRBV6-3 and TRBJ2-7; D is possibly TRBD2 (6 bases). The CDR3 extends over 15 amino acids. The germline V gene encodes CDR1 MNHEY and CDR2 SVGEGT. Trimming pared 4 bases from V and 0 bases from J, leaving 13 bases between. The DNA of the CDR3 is TGTGCCAGCAGTTTCAAGGGCGGGGCCTCCTACGAGCAGTACTTC. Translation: CASSFKGGASYEQYF.

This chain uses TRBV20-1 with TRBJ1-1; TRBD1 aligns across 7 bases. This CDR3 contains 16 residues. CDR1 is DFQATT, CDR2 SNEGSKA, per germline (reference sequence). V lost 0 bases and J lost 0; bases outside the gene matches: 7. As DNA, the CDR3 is TGCAGTGCTAGAGATAGGGACAGAAATTTGAACACTGAAGCTTTCTTT. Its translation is CSARDRDRNLNTEAFF.

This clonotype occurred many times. CDR3: CASSPGEYYNEQFF. CDR3 nucleotides: TGTGCCAGCAGCCCTGGAGAGTACTACAATGAGCAGTTCTTC. The V and J genes are TRBV7-3 and TRBJ2-1, with D hard to call. Germline loops: CDR1 SGHTA, CDR2 FQGTGA. The ends were cut back, 5 bases at V and 3 bases at J, with 11 bases in the middle. The CDR3 has 14 amino acids.

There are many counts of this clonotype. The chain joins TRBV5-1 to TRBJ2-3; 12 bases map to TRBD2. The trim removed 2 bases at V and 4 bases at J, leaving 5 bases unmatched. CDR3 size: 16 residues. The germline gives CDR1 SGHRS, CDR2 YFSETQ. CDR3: CASSFLAGGRSDTQYF. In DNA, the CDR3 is TGCGCCAGCAGCTTCCTAGCGGGGGGGCGGTCAGATACGCAGTATTTT. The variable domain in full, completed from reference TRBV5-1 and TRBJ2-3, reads KAGVTQTPRYLIKTRGQQVTLSCSPISGHRSVSWYQQTPGQGLQFLFEYFSETQRNKGNFPGRFSGRQFSNSRSEMNVSTLELGDSALYLCASSFLAGGRSDTQYFGPGTRLTVL.

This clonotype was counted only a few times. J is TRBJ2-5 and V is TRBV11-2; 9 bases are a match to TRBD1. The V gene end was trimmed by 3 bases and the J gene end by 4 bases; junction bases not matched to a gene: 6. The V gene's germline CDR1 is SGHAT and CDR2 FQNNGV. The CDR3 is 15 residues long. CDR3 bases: TGTGCCAGCAGCTTCCGACAGGGGGTGAGAGAGACCCAGTACTTC. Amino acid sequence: CASSFRQGVRETQYF. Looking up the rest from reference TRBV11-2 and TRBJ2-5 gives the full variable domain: EAGVAQSPRYKIIEKRQSVAFWCNPISGHATLYWYQQILGQGPKLLIQFQNNGVVDDSQLPKDRFSAERLKGVDSTLKIQPAKLEDSAVYLCASSFRQGVRETQYFGPGTRLLVL.

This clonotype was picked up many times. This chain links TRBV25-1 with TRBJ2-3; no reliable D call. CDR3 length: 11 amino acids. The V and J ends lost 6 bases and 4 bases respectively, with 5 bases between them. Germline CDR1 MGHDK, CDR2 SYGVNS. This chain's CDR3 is CASRVADTQYF. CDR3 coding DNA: TGTGCCAGCAGAGTAGCAGATACGCAGTATTTT.

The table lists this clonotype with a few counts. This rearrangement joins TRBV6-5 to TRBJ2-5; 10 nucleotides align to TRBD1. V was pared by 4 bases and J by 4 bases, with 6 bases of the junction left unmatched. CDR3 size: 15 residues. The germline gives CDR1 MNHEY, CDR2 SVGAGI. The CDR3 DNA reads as TGTGCCAGCAGTTGGGACAGGGGTGTAGGAGAGACCCAGTACTTC. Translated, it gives CASSWDRGVGETQYF.

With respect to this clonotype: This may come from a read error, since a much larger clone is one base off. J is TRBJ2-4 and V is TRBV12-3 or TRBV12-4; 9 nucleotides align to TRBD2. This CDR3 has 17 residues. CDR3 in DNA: TGTGCCAGCAGTCCAGCAGGGCGGGGACTAGCCAAAAACATTAAGTACTTC. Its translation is CASSPAGRGLAKNIKYF.

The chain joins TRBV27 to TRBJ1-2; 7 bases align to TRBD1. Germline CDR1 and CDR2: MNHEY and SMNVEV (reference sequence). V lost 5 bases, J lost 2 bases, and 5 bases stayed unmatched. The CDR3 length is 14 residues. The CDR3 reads CASSPSGQNYGYTF. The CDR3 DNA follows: TGTGCCAGCAGTCCTTCGGGACAGAACTATGGCTACACCTTC.

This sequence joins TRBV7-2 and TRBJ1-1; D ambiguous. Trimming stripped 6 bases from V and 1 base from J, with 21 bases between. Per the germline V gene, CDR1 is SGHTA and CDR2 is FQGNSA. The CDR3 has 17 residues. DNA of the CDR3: TGTGCCAGCAGGTATCGGGTCGCCAAACGGGGGAACACTGAAGCTTTCTTT. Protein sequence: CASRYRVAKRGNTEAFF.

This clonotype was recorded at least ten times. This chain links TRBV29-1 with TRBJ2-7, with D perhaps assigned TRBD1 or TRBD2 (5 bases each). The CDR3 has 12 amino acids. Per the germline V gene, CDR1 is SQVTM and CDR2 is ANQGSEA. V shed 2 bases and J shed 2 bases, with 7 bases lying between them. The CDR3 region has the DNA TGCAGCGTTGAACTGGGGGCCTACGAGCAGTACTTC. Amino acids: CSVELGAYEQYF.

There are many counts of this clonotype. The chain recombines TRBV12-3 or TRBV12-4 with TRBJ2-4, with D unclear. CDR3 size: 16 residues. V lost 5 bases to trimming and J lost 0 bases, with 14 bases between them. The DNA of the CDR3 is TGTGCCAGCAGTCGACACGAAACCGTAGCCAAAAACATTCAGTACTTC. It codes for CASSRHETVAKNIQYF.

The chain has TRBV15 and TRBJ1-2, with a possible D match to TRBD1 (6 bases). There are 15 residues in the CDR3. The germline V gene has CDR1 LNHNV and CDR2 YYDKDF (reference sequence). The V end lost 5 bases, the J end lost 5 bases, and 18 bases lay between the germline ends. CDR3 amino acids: CATSVDRSRSYGYTF. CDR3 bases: TGTGCCACCAGCGTTGACAGGTCCCGATCGTATGGCTACACCTTC.

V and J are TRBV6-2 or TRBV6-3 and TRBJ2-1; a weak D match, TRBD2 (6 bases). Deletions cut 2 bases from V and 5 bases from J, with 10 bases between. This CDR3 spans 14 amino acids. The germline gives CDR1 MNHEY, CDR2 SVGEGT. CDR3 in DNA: TGTGCCAGCAGTTACCGGCTAGCGAACAATGAGCAGTTCTTC. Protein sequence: CASSYRLANNEQFF.

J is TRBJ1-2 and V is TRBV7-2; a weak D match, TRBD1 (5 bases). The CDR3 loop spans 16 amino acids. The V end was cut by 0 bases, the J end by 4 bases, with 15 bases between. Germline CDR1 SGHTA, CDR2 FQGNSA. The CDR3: CASSLAVFDSPYGYTF. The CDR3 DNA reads TGTGCCAGCAGCTTAGCGGTATTTGACAGCCCCTATGGCTACACCTTC.

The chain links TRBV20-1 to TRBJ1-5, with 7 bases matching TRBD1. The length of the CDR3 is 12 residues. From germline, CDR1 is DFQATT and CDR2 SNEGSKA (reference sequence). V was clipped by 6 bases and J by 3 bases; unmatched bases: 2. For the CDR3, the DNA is TGCAGTGCAGGACAGGTCAATCAGCCCCAGCATTTT. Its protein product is CSAGQVNQPQHF.

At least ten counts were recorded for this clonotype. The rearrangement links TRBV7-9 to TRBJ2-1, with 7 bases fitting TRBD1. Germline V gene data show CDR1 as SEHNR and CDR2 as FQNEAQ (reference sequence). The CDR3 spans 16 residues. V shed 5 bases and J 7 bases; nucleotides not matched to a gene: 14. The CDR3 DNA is TGTGCCAGCAGCCCCATCCGACAGGGTTGGGGAAATGAGCAGTTCTTC. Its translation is CASSPIRQGWGNEQFF.

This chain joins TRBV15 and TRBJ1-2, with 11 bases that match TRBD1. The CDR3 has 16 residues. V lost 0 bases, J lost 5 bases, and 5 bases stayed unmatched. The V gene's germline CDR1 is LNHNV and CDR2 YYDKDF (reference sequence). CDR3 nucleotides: TGTGCCACCAGCAGAGATCGGACAGGGGGCTTGTATGGCTACACCTTC. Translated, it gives CATSRDRTGGLYGYTF.

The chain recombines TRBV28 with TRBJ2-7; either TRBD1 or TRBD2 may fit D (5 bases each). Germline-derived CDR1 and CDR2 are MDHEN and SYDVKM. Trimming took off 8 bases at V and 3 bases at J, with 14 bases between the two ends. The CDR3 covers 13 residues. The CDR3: CASSGTADYEQYV. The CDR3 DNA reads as TGTGCCAGCTCCGGGACCGCCGACTACGAGCAGTACGTC.

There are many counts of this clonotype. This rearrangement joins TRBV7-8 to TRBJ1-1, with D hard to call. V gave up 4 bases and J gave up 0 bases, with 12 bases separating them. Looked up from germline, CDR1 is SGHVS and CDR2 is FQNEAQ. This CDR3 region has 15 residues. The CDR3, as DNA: TGTGCCAGCAGCTCGCGAGCGGTGATGAACACTGAAGCTTTCTTT. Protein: CASSSRAVMNTEAFF.